Here is one TCR beta chain with its context. The CDR3 sequence is 15 residues long. Trimming took 10 bases from V and 0 from J; bases not matched to a gene: 8. Per the germline V gene, CDR1 is LNHDA and CDR2 is SQIVND (reference sequence). The data originate from a study of cytomegalovirus exposure and HLA in healthy donors. Across the study: Of several hundred genotyped donors, 70% to 85% clustered with self-reported Caucasian donors.

PCR involved 60 Vbeta and 13 Jbeta primers. Sequencing was performed with immunoSEQ multiplex PCR; in TCRdb, only in-frame clones are kept and a portion is missing. The table includes about 250,000 clones, about four fifths detected once. The receptor was derived from a girl between 2 and 10 years old in good health and CMV-seronegative. The sequencing sample was made of PBMCs. The genes are TRBV19 and TRBJ2-7; 11 nucleotides agree with TRBD2. CDR3 sequence: CATGPGLAGSYEQYF. The CDR3 DNA sequence: TGTGCCACCGGACCCGGACTAGCGGGCTCCTACGAGCAGTACTTC.